The clone carrying this TCR beta chain was observed a handful of times. This entry comes from a study of cytomegalovirus exposure and HLA in healthy donors. Amplification used 60 Vbeta primers and 13 Jbeta primers. The assay was immunoSEQ multiplex PCR, and TCRdb's table has in-frame clones only and misses some. The data show fewer than 250,000 clones, roughly 80% seen once. The specimen was PBMCs. The receptor was isolated from a woman in her late teens or twenties in good health and CMV-seronegative.

The CDR3 reads CASSRRGGAKWEQYF. For the CDR3, the DNA is TGTGCCAGCAGCCGGCGAGGGGGCGCGAAATGGGAGCAGTACTTC. V gene TRBV5-8 combines with J gene TRBJ2-7; 7 nucleotides match TRBD1. Germline V gene sequence: CDR1 SGHTS, CDR2 YDEGEE. The length of the CDR3 is 15 residues. The trim removed 4 bases at V and 7 bases at J, leaving 14 bases unmatched.